This is a list of T cell receptor beta chains from one sample in a study of T-cell memory formation after mild COVID-19. One entry per CDR3 protein results from TCRdb running MiXCR on the 5' RACE reads. The table shows some 490,000 distinct CDR3 sequences, with roughly 18% occurring only once. Sequencing input: PBMCs or a T cell subset sorted from them (not recorded which). These receptors were taken from an adult woman who had mild COVID-19 (a few samples of this study predate the infection). Cell type and time point are not known. Each CDR3 is given with its conserved first and last residue. A D gene is named only where the DNA matches it firmly. Expanded clones are given a class, and other clones once, few, many or no size at all.

j_gene | v_gene | d_gene | abundance | CDR3aa | CDR3nt
TRBJ2-1 | TRBV7-2 | . | . | CASTPGLAFDEQFF | TGTGCCAGCACCCCGGGGCTAGCCTTCGATGAGCAGTTCTTC
TRBJ1-2 | TRBV6-1 | . | few | CASSEIKRGTGYTF | TGTGCCAGCAGTGAAATCAAAAGAGGCACAGGCTACACCTTC
TRBJ2-7 | TRBV6-2/TRBV6-3 | . | . | CASSYVDSSYEQYF | TGTGCCAGCAGTTATGTCGACAGCTCCTACGAGCAGTACTTC
TRBJ1-1 | TRBV5-1 | TRBD1 | . | CASRGDREAHFF | TGCGCCAGCAGAGGGGACAGGGAGGCGCATTTCTTT
TRBJ2-7 | TRBV12-3/TRBV12-4 | . | many | CASSFGAGAYEQYF | TGTGCCAGCAGTTTTGGGGCAGGGGCCTACGAGCAGTACTTC
TRBJ2-1 | TRBV4-2 | TRBD1 | . | CASSPLSTLGTGFANEQFF | TGTGCCAGCAGCCCCCTTAGCACCCTCGGGACAGGGTTTGCCAATGAGCAGTTCTTC
TRBJ2-1 | TRBV12-3/TRBV12-4 | . | . | CASSSRKGPFNEQFF | TGTGCCAGCAGTTCTAGGAAGGGGCCTTTCAATGAGCAGTTCTTC
TRBJ2-1 | TRBV4-2 | TRBD2 | few | CASSRGLAGEGHNEQFF | TGTGCCAGCAGCCGCGGACTAGCGGGAGAAGGTCACAATGAGCAGTTCTTC
TRBJ2-1 | TRBV7-2 | . | . | CASSLVAGARGNEQFF | TGTGCCAGCAGCTTAGTCGCGGGGGCCCGGGGGAATGAGCAGTTCTTC
TRBJ1-2 | TRBV3-1 | . | . | CASSRQTGTGYTF | TGTGCCAGCAGCCGACAGACAGGTACTGGCTACACCTTC
TRBJ2-3 | TRBV11-2 | . | few | CASSLGPSLSTFRTDTQYF | TGTGCCAGCAGCTTAGGTCCGAGCCTCTCTACTTTTCGCACAGATACGCAGTATTTT
TRBJ2-7 | TRBV27 | . | few | CASSPHRDYEQYF | TGTGCCAGCAGTCCCCACAGGGATTACGAGCAGTACTTC
TRBJ2-6 | TRBV12-3/TRBV12-4 | . | . | CASSLRITKGSGANVLTF | TGTGCCAGCAGTTTAAGGATCACGAAGGGCTCTGGGGCCAACGTCCTGACTTTC
TRBJ2-3 | TRBV4-3 | . | . | CASSQERVNPSTDTQYF | TGCGCCAGCAGCCAGGAGAGGGTCAATCCTAGCACAGATACGCAGTATTTT
TRBJ1-5 | TRBV12-3/TRBV12-4 | . | . | CASTGSHSNQPQHF | TGTGCCAGCACCGGCAGCCATAGCAATCAGCCCCAGCATTTT
TRBJ2-2 | TRBV6-5 | TRBD1 | . | CASSYSDRGFRTGELFF | TGTGCCAGCAGTTACTCGGACAGGGGATTCAGGACCGGGGAGCTGTTTTTT
TRBJ2-6 | TRBV6-6 | . | few | CASSGRGGQLLSGANVLTF | TGTGCCAGCAGTGGGAGAGGGGGTCAGCTTCTCTCTGGGGCCAACGTCCTGACTTTC
TRBJ1-1 | TRBV7-2 | TRBD1 | . | CASSFVPGQGSYTEAFF | TGTGCCAGCAGCTTCGTACCGGGACAGGGGTCCTACACTGAAGCTTTCTTT
TRBJ1-1 | TRBV4-1 | TRBD1 | few | CASSRGRGRGIPEAFF | TGCGCCAGCAGCCGCGGCAGGGGGAGGGGAATACCTGAAGCTTTCTTT
TRBJ2-1 | TRBV12-3/TRBV12-4 | . | few | CASSLGVNGEQFF | TGTGCCAGCTCCCTGGGGGTGAACGGTGAGCAGTTCTTC
TRBJ2-1 | TRBV11-2 | . | few | CASSPRALGSYNEQFF | TGTGCCAGCAGCCCCCGTGCTCTGGGCTCCTACAATGAGCAGTTCTTC
TRBJ2-3 | TRBV20-1 | . | few | CSARRVGTDTQYF | TGCAGTGCTAGACGGGTCGGCACAGATACGCAGTATTTT
TRBJ2-2 | TRBV12-3/TRBV12-4 | . | . | CASSLFEELFF | TGTGCCAGCAGTTTATTTGAGGAGCTGTTTTTT
TRBJ2-7 | TRBV7-6 | . | . | CASSLGVERSYEQYF | TGTGCCAGCAGCTTGGGGGTAGAGAGGTCCTACGAGCAGTACTTC
TRBJ1-5 | TRBV7-9 | TRBD1 | few | CASSLQGKPQHF | TGTGCCAGCAGCCTACAGGGGAAGCCCCAGCATTTT